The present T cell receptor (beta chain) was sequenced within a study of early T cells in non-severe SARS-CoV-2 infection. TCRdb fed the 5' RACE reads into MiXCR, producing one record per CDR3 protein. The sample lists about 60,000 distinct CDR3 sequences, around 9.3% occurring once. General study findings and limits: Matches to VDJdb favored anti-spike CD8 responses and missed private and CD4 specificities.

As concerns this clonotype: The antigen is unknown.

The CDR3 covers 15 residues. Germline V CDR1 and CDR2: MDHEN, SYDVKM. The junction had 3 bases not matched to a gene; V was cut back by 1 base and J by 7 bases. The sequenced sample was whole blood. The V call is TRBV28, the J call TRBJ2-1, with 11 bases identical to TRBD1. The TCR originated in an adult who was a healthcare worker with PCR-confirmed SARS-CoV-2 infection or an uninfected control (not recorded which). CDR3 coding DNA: TGTGCCAGCAGTTTATCGGACAGGGGGCAAAATGAGCAGTTCTTC. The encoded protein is CASSLSDRGQNEQFF. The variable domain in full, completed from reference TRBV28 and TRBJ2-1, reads DVKVTQSSRYLVKRTGEKVFLECVQDMDHENMFWYRQDPGLGLRLIYFSYDVKMKEKGDIPEGYSVSREKKERFSLILESASTNQTSMYLCASSLSDRGQNEQFFGPGTRLTVL.